This T cell receptor (beta chain) came from a study of regulatory dendritic cells for organ transplantation. Using immunoSEQ multiplex PCR, the repertoire was profiled, and TCRdb retains in-frame clones only, with some absent. The top ten hold approximately 0.39% of the sample, which has about 28,000 clones, 82% seen once. This clone was found a few times. Germline V CDR1 and CDR2: SGHVS, FQNEAQ. The CDR3 extends over 15 amino acids. Trimming pared 3 bases from V and 4 bases from J, leaving 15 bases between. Source material: naive CD8+ T cells from blood. Subset described: CD45RA+ naive T cells. This rearrangement joins TRBV7-8 to TRBJ1-1; the D gene is possibly TRBD1 (5 bases). This sequence originates from a human donor in good health. The CDR3 protein is CASSLEEGVSTEAFF. The CDR3, as DNA: TGTGCCAGCAGCTTGGAAGAAGGGGTCAGCACTGAAGCTTTCTTT.